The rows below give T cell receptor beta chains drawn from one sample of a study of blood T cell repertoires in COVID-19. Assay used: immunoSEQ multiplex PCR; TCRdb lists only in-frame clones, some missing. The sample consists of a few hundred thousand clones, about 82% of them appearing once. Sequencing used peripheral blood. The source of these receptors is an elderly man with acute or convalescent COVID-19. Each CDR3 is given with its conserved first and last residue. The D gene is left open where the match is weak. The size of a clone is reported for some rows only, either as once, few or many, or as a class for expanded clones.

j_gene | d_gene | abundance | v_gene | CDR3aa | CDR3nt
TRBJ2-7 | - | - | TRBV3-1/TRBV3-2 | CASSPRRGSSYEQYF | TGTGCCAGCAGTCCAAGGAGGGGTAGCTCCTACGAGCAGTACTTC
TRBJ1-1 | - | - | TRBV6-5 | CASSTLRVEAFF | TGTGCCAGCAGTACTCTTCGTGTTGAAGCTTTCTTT
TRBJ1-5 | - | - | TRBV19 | CASSAPGTWGQPQHF | TGTGCCAGTAGTGCCCCCGGGACTTGGGGGCAGCCCCAGCATTTT
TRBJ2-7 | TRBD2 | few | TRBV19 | CASSRWTSGSKTYEQYF | TGTGCCAGTAGTCGTTGGACTAGCGGCTCAAAAACCTACGAGCAGTACTTC
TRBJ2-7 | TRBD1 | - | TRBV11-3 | CASSLDRVGVEQYF | TGTGCCAGCAGCTTGGACAGGGTCGGGGTGGAGCAGTACTTC
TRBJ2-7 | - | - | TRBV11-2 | CASSLAGPYEQYF | TGTGCCAGCAGCTTAGCAGGTCCCTACGAGCAGTACTTC
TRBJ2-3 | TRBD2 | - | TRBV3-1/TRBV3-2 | CASSRTSGKGTDTQYF | TGTGCCAGCAGCCGTACAAGCGGGAAAGGGACAGATACGCAGTATTTT
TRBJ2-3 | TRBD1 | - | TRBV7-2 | CASSSRQGDTDTQYF | TGTGCCAGCAGCTCCCGACAGGGGGACACAGATACGCAGTATTTT
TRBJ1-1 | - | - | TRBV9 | CASSVSPGGTEAFF | TGTGCCAGCAGCGTAAGTCCGGGAGGGACTGAAGCTTTCTTT
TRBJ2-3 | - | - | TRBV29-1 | CSVDQGTDTQYF | TGCAGCGTTGACCAGGGTACAGATACGCAGTATTTT
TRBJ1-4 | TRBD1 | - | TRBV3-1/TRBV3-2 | CASSSYPGGGAEKLFF | TGTGCCAGCAGCTCATACCCGGGAGGGGGCGCGGAAAAACTGTTTTTT
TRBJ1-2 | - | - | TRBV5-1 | CASSLGVRGDGYTF | TGCGCCAGCAGCTTGGGAGTCAGGGGTGATGGCTACACCTTC
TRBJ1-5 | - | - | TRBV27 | CASSFRQGDQPQHF | TGTGCCAGCAGTTTTCGGCAGGGCGATCAGCCCCAGCATTTT
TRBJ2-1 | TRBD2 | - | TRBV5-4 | CASSRSGSDEQFF | TGTGCCAGCAGCCGTAGCGGGAGTGATGAGCAGTTCTTC
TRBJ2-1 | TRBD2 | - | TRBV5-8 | CASSPGLAKYNEQFF | TGTGCCAGCAGTCCGGGACTAGCGAAGTACAATGAGCAGTTCTTC
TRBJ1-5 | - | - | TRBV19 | CASTPRGEQPQHF | TGTGCCAGTACCCCCAGGGGAGAACAGCCCCAGCATTTT
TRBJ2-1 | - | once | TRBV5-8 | CASSLRTEQFF | TGTGCCAGCAGCTTGAGGACAGAGCAGTTCTTC
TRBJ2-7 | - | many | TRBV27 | CASSSGRGRKQYF | -
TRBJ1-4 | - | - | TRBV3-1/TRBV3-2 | CASSQGGTNEKLFF | TGTGCCAGCAGCCAGGGGGGGACTAATGAAAAACTGTTTTTT
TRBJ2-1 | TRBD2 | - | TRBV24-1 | CATGTSGTQSYNEQFF | TGTGCCACTGGGACTAGCGGGACTCAGTCCTACAATGAGCAGTTCTTC
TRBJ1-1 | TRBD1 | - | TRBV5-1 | CASSPEAGTGGTEAFF | TGCGCCAGCAGCCCCGAAGCTGGGACAGGGGGAACTGAAGCTTTCTTT
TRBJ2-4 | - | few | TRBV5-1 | CASSPTGFDIQYF | TGCGCCAGCAGTCCTACAGGGTTTGACATTCAGTACTTC
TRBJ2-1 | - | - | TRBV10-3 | CAISESQGPAYNEQFF | TGTGCCATCAGTGAGTCTCAGGGGCCAGCCTACAATGAGCAGTTCTTC
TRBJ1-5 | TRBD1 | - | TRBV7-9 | CASSALGDREHF | TGTGCCAGCAGCGCGCTGGGGGACAGGGAGCATTTT
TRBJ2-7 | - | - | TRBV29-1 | CSVDWPSADEQYF | TGCAGCGTTGATTGGCCTAGCGCTGACGAGCAGTACTTC
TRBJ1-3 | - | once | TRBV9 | CASSVTDSGNTIYF | TGTGCCAGCAGCGTGACAGACTCTGGAAACACCATATATTTT
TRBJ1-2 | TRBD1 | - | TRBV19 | CASLPDPGQVSGYTF | TGTGCCAGTCTACCCGACCCGGGACAGGTCAGCGGCTACACCTTC
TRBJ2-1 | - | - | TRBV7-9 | CASSPVGGLGNEQFF | TGTGCCAGCAGCCCCGTCGGGGGGCTAGGCAATGAGCAGTTCTTC
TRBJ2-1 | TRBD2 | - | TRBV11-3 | CASSLDYQLAAPLGYNEQFF | TGTGCCAGCAGCTTAGATTATCAACTAGCGGCCCCTTTGGGGTACAATGAGCAGTTCTTC
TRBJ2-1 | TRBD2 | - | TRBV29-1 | CSVQPSGGYNEQFF | TGCAGCGTTCAACCTAGCGGGGGATACAATGAGCAGTTCTTC
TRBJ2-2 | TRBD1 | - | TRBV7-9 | CASTAEGGGTGELFF | TGTGCCAGCACCGCGGAAGGGGGCGGAACCGGGGAGCTGTTTTTT
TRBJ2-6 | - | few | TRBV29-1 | CSVWHYGANVLTF | TGCAGCGTGTGGCATTACGGGGCCAACGTCCTGACTTTC
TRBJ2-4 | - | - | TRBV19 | CASSTSRRANIQYF | TGTGCCAGTAGTACCTCGCGCAGGGCGAACATTCAGTACTTC
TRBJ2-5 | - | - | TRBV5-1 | CASSLAPDDGVTYF | TGCGCCAGCAGCTTGGCCCCCGACGACGGGGTCACGTACTTC
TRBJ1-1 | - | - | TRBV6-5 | CASKLNTEAFF | TGTGCCAGCAAACTAAACACTGAAGCTTTCTTT
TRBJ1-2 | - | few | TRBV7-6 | CASSPPGVYGYTF | TGTGCCAGCAGCCCACCGGGGGTCTATGGCTACACCTTC
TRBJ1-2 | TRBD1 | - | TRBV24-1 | CATSDLGTGEVNYGYTF | TGTGCCACCAGTGATTTAGGGACAGGGGAGGTTAACTATGGCTACACCTTC
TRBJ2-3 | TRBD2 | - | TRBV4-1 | CASSQAVLAGSTDTQYF | TGCGCCAGCAGCCAAGCTGTCCTAGCGGGGAGCACAGATACGCAGTATTTT
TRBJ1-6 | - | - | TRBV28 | CASRRSSPLHF | TGTGCCAGCAGAAGGAGTTCACCCCTCCACTTT
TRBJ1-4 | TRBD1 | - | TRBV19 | CASSTPGQGLKKLFF | TGTGCCAGTAGTACCCCGGGACAGGGGTTGAAAAAACTGTTTTTT
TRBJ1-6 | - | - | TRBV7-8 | CASSLMTGSTPLHF | TGTGCCAGCAGCCTGATGACCGGGAGCACACCCCTCCACTTT
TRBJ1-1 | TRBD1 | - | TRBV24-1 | CATSSTGEWTEAFF | TGTGCCACCAGTTCTACAGGGGAGTGGACTGAAGCTTTCTTT
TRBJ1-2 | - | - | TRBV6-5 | CASSYPQGGGYTF | TGTGCCAGCAGTTACCCACAGGGCGGGGGCTACACCTTC
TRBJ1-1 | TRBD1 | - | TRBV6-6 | CASSFGTGKPEAFF | TGTGCCAGCAGTTTCGGGACAGGGAAACCTGAAGCTTTCTTT
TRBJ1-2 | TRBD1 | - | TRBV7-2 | CASSLVSAGQNLGYTF | TGTGCCAGCAGCTTAGTTTCGGCGGGACAGAATCTAGGCTACACCTTC
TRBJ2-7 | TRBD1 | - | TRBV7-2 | CASSLTGTTYEQHF | TGTGCCAGCAGCTTGACAGGGACAACCTACGAGCAGCACTTC
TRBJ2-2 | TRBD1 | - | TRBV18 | CASSPRRDRSYTGELFF | TGTGCCAGCTCGCCACGAAGGGACAGATCCTACACCGGGGAGCTGTTTTTT
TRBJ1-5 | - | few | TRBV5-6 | CASSLLREHSNQPQHF | TGTGCCAGCAGCTTGCTGAGAGAGCATAGCAATCAGCCCCAGCATTTT
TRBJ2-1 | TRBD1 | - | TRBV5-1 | CASSPGQDYNEQFF | TGCGCCAGCAGCCCGGGACAGGACTACAATGAGCAGTTCTTC
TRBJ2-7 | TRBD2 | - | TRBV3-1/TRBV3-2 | CASASSGRASEQYF | TGTGCCAGCGCCTCTAGCGGGAGGGCGAGCGAGCAGTACTTC
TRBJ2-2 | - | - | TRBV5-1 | CASSPSGSGELFF | TGCGCCAGCAGCCCTTCAGGTTCCGGGGAGCTGTTTTTT
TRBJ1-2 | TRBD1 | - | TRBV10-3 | CAISGTGYGYTF | TGTGCCATCAGCGGGACAGGTTATGGCTACACCTTC
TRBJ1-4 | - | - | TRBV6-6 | CASSPNPRSGFNEKLFF | TGTGCCAGCAGTCCCAACCCAAGATCGGGGTTTAATGAAAAACTGTTTTTT